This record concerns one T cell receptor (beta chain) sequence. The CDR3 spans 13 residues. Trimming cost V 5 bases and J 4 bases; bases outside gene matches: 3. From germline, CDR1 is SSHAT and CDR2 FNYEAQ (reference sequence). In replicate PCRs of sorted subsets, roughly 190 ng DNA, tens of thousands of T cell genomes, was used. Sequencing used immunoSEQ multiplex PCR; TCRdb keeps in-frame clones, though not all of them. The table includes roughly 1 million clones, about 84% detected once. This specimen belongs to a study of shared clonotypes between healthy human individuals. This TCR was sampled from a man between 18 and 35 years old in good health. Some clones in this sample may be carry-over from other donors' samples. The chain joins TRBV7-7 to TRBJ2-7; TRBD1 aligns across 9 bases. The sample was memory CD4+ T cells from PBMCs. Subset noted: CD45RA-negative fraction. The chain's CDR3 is CASSIGQGYEQYF. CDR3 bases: TGTGCCAGCAGCATCGGACAGGGGTACGAGCAGTACTTC.